One sample yielded the 9 T cell receptor delta chains listed below, sequenced in a study of gammadelta T cells in human blood. With CATT, TCRdb re-called clones from the RT-PCR reads. This repertoire shows 970 or so delta-chain clones, 20% to 25% found once; its top ten account for more than 15%. Sample: Vgamma9Vdelta2 gamma-delta T cells from fetal blood. Receptors were obtained from a human fetus.

About this clone itself: A single base is all that separates this from a far larger clone, so a read error is likely. This sequence joins TRDV2 and TRDJ3, with 8 bases identical to TRDD3. TCRdb gives no J gene; it was assigned here by matching the DNA to germline. The V gene's germline CDR1 is GEAIGNYY and CDR2 EKD. This CDR3 comprises 18 residues. V shed 5 bases, J shed 0 bases, and the junction held 8 bases outside the gene matches. This chain's CDR3 is CACAHTGGGSWDTRQMFF. For the CDR3, the DNA is TGTGCCTGTGCCCATACTGGGGGGGGCTCCTGGGACACCCGACAGATGTTTTTC.

This clone came up a few times. Given a much more abundant clone one base away, this may be a read error. The rearrangement uses TRDV2 and TRDJ3; 12 nucleotides line up with TRDD3. The J gene, left out of TCRdb, was set here by checking the DNA against germline. The CDR3 is 17 residues long. Germline V gene sequence: CDR1 GEAIGNYY, CDR2 EKD. This CDR3 reads CACDNTGGYWDTQQMFF. The DNA for the CDR3 is TGTGCCTGTGACAATACTGGGGGATACTGGGACACCCAACAGATGTTTTTC.

Of note for this clone: A much larger clone sits a single nucleotide away, making a read error possible. The chain couples TRDV2 to TRDJ2; the match to TRDD3 covers 12 bases. No J gene is reported in TCRdb; it was inferred here by comparing the DNA with germline. The germline CDR1 and CDR2 sequences are GEAIGNYY and EKD. This CDR3 comprises 15 residues. Here the CDR3 reads CARDVLGDTTAQLFF. CDR3 nucleotides: TGTGCCCGTGACGTACTGGGGGATACGACAGCACAACTCTTCTTT.

By sample share, this clone is large. Because the CDR3's place on the DNA is in doubt, the DNA is left out and the CDR3 is given as listed by TCRdb. The rearrangement links TRDV2 to TRDJ2; TRDD3 is taken as the D call from the table, unchecked against the DNA. The CDR3 adds up to 22 amino acids, both ends counted. Germline lookup yields CDR1 GEAIGNYY and CDR2 EKD. CDR3 region: CACDGVTTVPVTGDTPTAQLFF.

This clone is medium-sized within its sample. The chain recombines TRDV2 with TRDJ3; 10 nucleotides align to TRDD3. The junction had 5 bases not matched to a gene; V was cut back by 1 base and J by 0 bases. CDR3 length equals 19 residues. The germline CDR1 and CDR2 sequences are GEAIGNYY and EKD. The CDR3 sequence: CACDTGGYRSSWDTRQMFF. In DNA form, the CDR3 reads TGTGCCTGTGACACTGGGGGATACCGGAGCTCCTGGGACACCCGACAGATGTTTTTC.

In regard to this clone: This likely reflects a read error, since a far larger clone is one base away. The chain joins TRDV2 to TRDJ3; 11 positions agree with TRDD3. In the absence of a J gene in TCRdb, the DNA was matched to germline to assign it here. This CDR3 region has 17 residues. Trimming removed 4 bases from V and 3 bases from J; junction bases left unmatched: 4. Germline values: CDR1 GEAIGNYY, CDR2 EKD. The CDR3: CACENTGGYWDTRQMFF. The CDR3 DNA is TGTGCCTGTGAAAATACTGGGGGATACTGGGACACCCGACAGATGTTTTTC.

This clone is judged large. The chain couples TRDV2 to TRDJ1; the match to TRDD3 covers 8 bases. V dropped 0 bases and J dropped 3; count of bases not matched to a gene: 2. The CDR3 runs to 14 residues. Germline CDR1 reads GEAIGNYY; CDR2 reads EKD. The CDR3 protein is CACDTWGMADKLIF. For the CDR3, the DNA is TGTGCCTGTGACACCTGGGGGATGGCCGATAAACTCATCTTT.

Sample share makes this clone medium-sized. The genes are TRDV2 and TRDJ3, with TRDD3 as a possible D gene (6 bases). The CDR3 sequence is 18 residues long. Trimming cost V 0 bases and J 0 bases, with 11 bases left between them. Germline CDR1 is GEAIGNYY and CDR2 is EKD. The CDR3 nucleotides read TGTGCCTGTGACACCTGGGGGTCTAGCTCCTGGGACACCCGACAGATGTTTTTC. Translation: CACDTWGSSSWDTRQMFF.

This clone is labeled as medium-sized. The V gene is TRDV2, the J gene TRDJ1, with 13 nucleotides matching TRDD3. CDR3 length equals 17 residues. Trimming cost V 2 bases and J 3 bases; bases outside gene matches: 8. CDR1 GEAIGNYY and CDR2 EKD come from the germline V gene. CDR3 region: CACDKILGDTRADKLIF. The CDR3 DNA is TGTGCCTGTGACAAAATACTGGGGGATACGCGGGCCGATAAACTCATCTTT.